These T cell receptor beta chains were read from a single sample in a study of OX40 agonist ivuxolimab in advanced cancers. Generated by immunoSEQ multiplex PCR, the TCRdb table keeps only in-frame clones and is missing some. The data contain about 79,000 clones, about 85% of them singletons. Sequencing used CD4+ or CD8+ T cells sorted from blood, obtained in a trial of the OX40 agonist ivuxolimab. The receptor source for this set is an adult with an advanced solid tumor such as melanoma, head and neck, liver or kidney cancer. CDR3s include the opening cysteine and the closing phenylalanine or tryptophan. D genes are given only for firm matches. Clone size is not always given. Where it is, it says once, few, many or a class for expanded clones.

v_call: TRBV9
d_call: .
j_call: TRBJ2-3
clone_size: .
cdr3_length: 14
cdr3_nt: TGTGCCAGCAGTCAGGGGGGAGTCCAAGATACGCAGTATTTT
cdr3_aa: CASSQGGVQDTQYF

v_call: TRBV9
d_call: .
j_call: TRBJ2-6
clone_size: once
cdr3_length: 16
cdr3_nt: TGTGCCAGCAGCGTAGGTCAGCCCTCTGGGGCCAACGTCCTGACTTTC
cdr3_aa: CASSVGQPSGANVLTF

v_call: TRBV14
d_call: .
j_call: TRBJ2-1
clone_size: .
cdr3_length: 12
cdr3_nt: TGTGCCAGCAGCCAAGGACGTGGTGAGCAGTTCTTC
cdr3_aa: CASSQGRGEQFF

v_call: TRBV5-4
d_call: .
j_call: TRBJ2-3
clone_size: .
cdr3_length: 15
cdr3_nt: TGTGCCAGCAGCTTGGCTGCAGGGGGACTAGATACGCAGTATTTT
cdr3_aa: CASSLAAGGLDTQYF

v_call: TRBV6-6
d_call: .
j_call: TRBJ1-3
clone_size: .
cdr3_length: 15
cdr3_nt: TGTGCCAGCAGTTACTCCAGGGGTGATGGAAACACCATATATTTT
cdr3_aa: CASSYSRGDGNTIYF

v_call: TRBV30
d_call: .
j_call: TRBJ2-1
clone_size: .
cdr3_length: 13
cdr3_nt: TGTGCCTGGAGTGCTAGCGACCACAATGAGCAGTTCTTC
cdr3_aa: CAWSASDHNEQFF

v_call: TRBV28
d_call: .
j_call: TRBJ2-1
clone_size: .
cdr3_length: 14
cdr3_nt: TGTGCCAGCAGTCCGGCCGAAGCCTACAATGAGCAGTTCTTC
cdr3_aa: CASSPAEAYNEQFF

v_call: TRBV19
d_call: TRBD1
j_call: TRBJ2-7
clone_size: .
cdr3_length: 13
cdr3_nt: TGTGCCAGTAGTGTCTCACAGGGGTACGAGCAGTACTTC
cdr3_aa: CASSVSQGYEQYF

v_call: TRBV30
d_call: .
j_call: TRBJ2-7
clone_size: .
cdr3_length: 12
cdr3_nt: TGTGCCTGGAGTGTACGCCCCTACGAGCAGTACTTC
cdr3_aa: CAWSVRPYEQYF

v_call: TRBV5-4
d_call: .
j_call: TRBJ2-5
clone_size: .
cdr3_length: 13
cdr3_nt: TGTGCCAGCAATCCCTACAGGGAAGAGACCCAGTACTTC
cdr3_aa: CASNPYREETQYF

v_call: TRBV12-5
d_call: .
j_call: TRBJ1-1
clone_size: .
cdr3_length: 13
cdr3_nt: TGTGCTAGTGGTTTGGTGAAGAACACTGAAGCTTTCTTT
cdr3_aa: CASGLVKNTEAFF

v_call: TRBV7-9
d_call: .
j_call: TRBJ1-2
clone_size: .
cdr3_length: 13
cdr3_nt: TGTGCCAGCAGCTTTCCAGATAACTATGGCTACACCTTC
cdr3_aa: CASSFPDNYGYTF

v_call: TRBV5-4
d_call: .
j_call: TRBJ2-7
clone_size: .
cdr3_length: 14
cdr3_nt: TGTGCCAGCTGGGTGGAGGGGCTTGACTACGAGCAGTACTTC
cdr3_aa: CASWVEGLDYEQYF

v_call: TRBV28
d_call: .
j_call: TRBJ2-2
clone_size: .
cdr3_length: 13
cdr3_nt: TGTGCCAGCAGTTTATCAGGGACCGGGGAGCTGTTTTTT
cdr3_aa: CASSLSGTGELFF

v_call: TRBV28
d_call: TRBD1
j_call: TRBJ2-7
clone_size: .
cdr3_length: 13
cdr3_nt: TGTGCCAGCAGTCCGACAGGGATTTACGAGCAGTACTTC
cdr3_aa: CASSPTGIYEQYF

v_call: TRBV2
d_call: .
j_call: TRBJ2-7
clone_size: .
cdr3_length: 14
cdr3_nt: TGTGCCAGCAATCTGGGCCTTATTAAGGGCGAGCAGTACTTC
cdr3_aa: CASNLGLIKGEQYF